This TCR beta chain emerged from a study of cytomegalovirus exposure and HLA in healthy donors. Study-level results: Overall, under 200 TCR beta chains were annotated as cytomegalovirus-associated. Reported findings show TCR beta sequences accurately forecast HLA-A and HLA-B alleles in most subjects.

Trimming shortened V by 0 bases and J by 4 bases, and 12 bases separated the two germline ends. This CDR3 has 15 amino acids. The V gene's germline CDR1 is LGHNA and CDR2 YNFKEQ. In regard to this clone: Its matching antigen is unknown.

Primers for the PCR totalled 60 Vbeta and 13 Jbeta. Profiling relied on immunoSEQ multiplex PCR, and the TCRdb table lists in-frame clones only, not all of them. The profile covers around 87,000 clones, with about 74% appearing a single time and just over 3% taken by the ten largest. The TCR originated in a man aged 35 to 55 in good health and CMV-seronegative. The rearrangement joins TRBV4-2 to TRBJ2-5; D possibly corresponds to TRBD2 (7 bases). The sequencing sample was made of PBMCs. As DNA, the CDR3 is TGTGCCAGCAGCCAAGATAAAGGGGGGGGAGAGACCCAGTACTTC. Its translation is CASSQDKGGGETQYF.